Listed here are 30 T cell receptor beta chains from one sample, sequenced in a study of cytomegalovirus exposure and HLA in healthy donors. Primers: 60 Vbeta forward and 13 Jbeta reverse. Generated by immunoSEQ multiplex PCR, the TCRdb table keeps only in-frame clones and is missing some. The sample holds approximately 76,000 clones, 60% to 70% seen once. The source material was PBMCs. The receptors shown here come from a man younger than 45 in good health and CMV-seropositive.

This clone occurred a few times. The V call is TRBV9, the J call TRBJ1-2; 7 positions agree with TRBD1. With V trimmed by 8 bases and J by 6 bases, 4 bases remained unmatched. CDR1 and CDR2 from the germline V gene are SGDLS and YYNGEE. The length of the CDR3 is 11 residues. In DNA form, the CDR3 reads TGTGCCAGTCAGGGGGTAGATGGCTACACCTTC. Protein product: CASQGVDGYTF. Looking up the rest from reference TRBV9 and TRBJ1-2 gives the full variable domain: DSGVTQTPKHLITATGQRVTLRCSPRSGDLSVYWYQQSLDQGLQFLIQYYNGEERAKGNILERFSAQQFPDLHSELNLSSLELGDSALYFCASQGVDGYTFGSGTRLTVV.

The table lists this clone with many counts. The gene calls are TRBV4-2 and TRBJ1-5; possible D gene TRBD1, 6 bases. Germline CDR1 is LGHNA and CDR2 is YNFKEQ. V gave up 1 base and J gave up 0 bases, with 10 bases separating them. CDR3 length: 16 residues. CDR3 DNA sequence: TGTGCCAGCAGCCAAGGAAAGGGGGATAGCAATCAGCCCCAGCATTTT. Amino acids: CASSQGKGDSNQPQHF.

This clone was recorded a few times. V is TRBV5-1 and J is TRBJ2-5, with D possibly TRBD2 on 6 matching bases. The CDR3 spans 13 residues. Trimming shortened V by 4 bases and J by 7 bases, and 14 bases separated the two germline ends. The germline CDR1 and CDR2 sequences are SGHRS and YFSETQ. CDR3 bases: TGCGCCAGCAGCACGGGCGCCGGGGGGACCCAGTACTTC. Translating gives CASSTGAGGTQYF.

The gene calls are TRBV19 and TRBJ2-6, with a weak D call TRBD1 (6 bases). This CDR3 contains 14 residues. Trimming left V 5 bases short and J 3 bases short, with 8 bases between. Germline CDR1 is LNHDA and CDR2 is SQIVND (reference sequence). For the CDR3, the DNA is TGTGCCAGTAGTCCAGGGGTTGGGGCCAACGTCCTGACTTTC. The encoded protein is CASSPGVGANVLTF.

V gene TRBV5-1 combines with J gene TRBJ2-3, with 7 bases identical to TRBD2. The CDR3 covers 16 residues. Germline V CDR1 and CDR2: SGHRS, YFSETQ. Trimming took 4 bases from V and 2 from J; bases not matched to a gene: 10. The CDR3 protein is CASSDPVGTTTDTQYF. For the CDR3, the DNA is TGCGCCAGCAGCGACCCGGTAGGGACTACCACAGATACGCAGTATTTT.

Turning to this clone: Relative to the germline gene, one junction end is altered; a read error may explain this. V is TRBV10-3 and J is TRBJ2-5; TRBD1 aligns across 8 bases. This CDR3 comprises 14 residues. Per the germline V gene, CDR1 is ENHRY and CDR2 is SYGVKD. The CDR3, as DNA: TGTGCTATCAGTGGATACAGGGGGGAAGAGACCCAGTACTTC. As protein: CAISGYRGEETQYF.

This clone was observed once. V is TRBV4-3 and J is TRBJ2-7; TRBD2 matches 7 bases. Trimming took 0 bases from V and 6 from J; bases not matched to a gene: 8. The CDR3 contains 15 residues. Germline V gene sequence: CDR1 LGHNA, CDR2 YSLEER. CDR3 DNA: TGCGCCAGCAGCCAAGAAACTAGCGCGCAGACCGAGCAGTACTTC. Translation gives CASSQETSAQTEQYF.

The J gene is TRBJ1-2, the V gene TRBV28, with D uncertain. The V and J ends lost 3 bases and 6 bases respectively, with 11 bases between them. From germline, CDR1 is MDHEN and CDR2 SYDVKM. The CDR3 extends over 13 amino acids. DNA of the CDR3: TGTGCCAGCAGTTTTTTGGAGCTGAATGGCTACACCTTC. Protein: CASSFLELNGYTF.

This chain uses TRBV4-3 with TRBJ2-2; a possible D gene is TRBD1 (6 bases). The CDR3 consists of 15 residues. Germline V CDR1 and CDR2: LGHNA, YSLEER. With 2 bases removed from V and 1 base from J, the gap between germline ends came to 8 bases. CDR3: CASSQSTGNTGELFF. In DNA form, the CDR3 reads TGCGCCAGCAGCCAATCGACAGGGAACACCGGGGAGCTGTTTTTT.

This chain uses TRBV15 with TRBJ1-6; 7 positions agree with TRBD1. The CDR3 runs to 16 residues. Per germline, CDR1 LNHNV and CDR2 YYDKDF (reference sequence). Losses at the gene ends were 6 bases for V and 6 bases for J; bases not matched to a gene: 11. CDR3 sequence (DNA): TGTGCCACCAGGTGGGACAGTGTTTCGATTAATTCACCCCTCCACTTT. This sequence encodes CATRWDSVSINSPLHF.

This chain uses TRBV10-3 with TRBJ2-2; 9 bases line up with TRBD2. Unmatched junction bases numbered 12, after V lost 3 bases and J lost 1 base. Per germline, CDR1 ENHRY and CDR2 SYGVKD. The CDR3 runs to 19 residues. The CDR3 DNA sequence: TGTGCCATCAGTGATCCCCCTACTAGAGCGGGAGGGAACACCGGGGAGCTGTTTTTT. Translating it yields CAISDPPTRAGGNTGELFF.

The V and J genes are TRBV19 and TRBJ2-7, with TRBD2 as a possible D gene (7 bases). This CDR3 has 14 residues. V was clipped by 3 bases and J by 3 bases, with 12 bases between them. Per the germline V gene, CDR1 is LNHDA and CDR2 is SQIVND (reference sequence). In DNA, the CDR3 is TGTGCCAGTAGTATGGGGGGGGGCGGCTACGAGCAGTACTTC. Protein: CASSMGGGGYEQYF.

The V and J genes are TRBV5-1 and TRBJ2-7, with TRBD1 matching over 8 bases. J was trimmed by 0 bases and V by 0 bases; bases with no gene match: 5. The CDR3 runs to 16 residues. CDR1 is SGHRS and CDR2 is YFSETQ in the germline V gene. The CDR3 coding sequence is TGCGCCAGCAGCTTGGAGGGACAGGTCCTCTCCTACGAGCAGTACTTC. Its protein is CASSLEGQVLSYEQYF.

CDR3 protein: CASSLLAGWDTQYF. CDR3 DNA sequence: TGTGCCAGCAGTTTACTGGCAGGGTGGGATACGCAGTATTTT. The chain uses TRBV27 and TRBJ2-3, with D perhaps TRBD1 (5 bases). The CDR3 is made up of 14 amino acids. The germline V gene encodes CDR1 MNHEY and CDR2 SMNVEV (reference sequence). V gave up 2 bases and J gave up 6 bases, with 12 bases separating them.

The rearrangement joins TRBV18 to TRBJ2-7; the D gene is possibly TRBD1 (7 bases). Germline V CDR1 and CDR2: KGHSH, LQKENI. Trimming removed 11 bases at V and 7 bases at J, with 24 bases between. This CDR3 has 14 amino acids. The CDR3 DNA sequence: TGTGCCTCCCAGGGGGGCCGGGACTCGAGGGAGCAGTACTTC. Translating it yields CASQGGRDSREQYF.

On this clone: The sample contains more than one DNA sequence encoding this CDR3. The chain links TRBV6-5 to TRBJ2-3; possibly TRBD2 for D (6 bases). Germline V gene lookup returns CDR1 MNHEY and CDR2 SVGAGI. This CDR3 contains 14 residues. V dropped 3 bases and J dropped 0 bases, with 7 bases sitting between them. CDR3 in amino acids: CASSYGGSTDTQYF. As DNA, the CDR3 is TGTGCCAGCAGTTATGGGGGGAGCACAGATACGCAGTATTTT.

V is TRBV7-2 and J is TRBJ2-2; possibly TRBD2 for D (5 bases). Trimming left V 0 bases short and J 4 bases short, with 9 bases between. There are 15 residues in the CDR3. Germline values: CDR1 SGHTA, CDR2 FQGNSA. The CDR3, as DNA: TGTGCCAGCAGCTTAGCGTACGGGGTCACCGGGGAGCTGTTTTTT. This translates into CASSLAYGVTGELFF.

This rearrangement joins TRBV7-8 to TRBJ1-2; the D gene is possibly TRBD1 (5 bases). This CDR3 is 14 amino acids long. The ends were cut back, 6 bases at V and 8 bases at J, with 19 bases in the middle. Germline V gives CDR1 SGHVS, CDR2 FQNEAQ. The CDR3 DNA reads as TGTGCCAGCAGGGCTACGACGGACACCTGGGGCTACACCTTC. This encodes CASRATTDTWGYTF.

The sample holds a few counts of this clone. V usage is TRBV27 and J usage is TRBJ1-5; D unresolved. Germline V gene sequence: CDR1 MNHEY, CDR2 SMNVEV (reference sequence). The V and J ends lost 3 bases and 5 bases respectively, with 8 bases between them. The CDR3 length is 13 residues. This chain's CDR3 is CASSFSVDQPQHF. DNA for the CDR3: TGTGCCAGCAGTTTTTCAGTTGATCAGCCCCAGCATTTT.

V and J are TRBV11-2 and TRBJ1-2; D ambiguous. The CDR3 is 11 amino acids. The germline V gene encodes CDR1 SGHAT and CDR2 FQNNGV. Trimming removed 1 base from V and 8 bases from J, with 5 bases in between. The CDR3 loop reads CASSLVRGYTF. The CDR3 DNA sequence: TGTGCCAGCAGCTTAGTCCGGGGCTACACCTTC.

The rearrangement links TRBV29-1 to TRBJ2-2; D might be TRBD2 (5 bases). The CDR3 contains 11 residues. Germline V lookup: CDR1 SQVTM, CDR2 ANQGSEA. The germline V and J ends were trimmed by 6 bases and 5 bases, with 7 bases remaining between them. CDR3 region: CSVRTTGELFF. DNA of the CDR3: TGCAGCGTCCGGACTACCGGGGAGCTGTTTTTT.

This chain uses TRBV19 with TRBJ1-5; no clear D gene. Germline values: CDR1 LNHDA, CDR2 SQIVND (reference sequence). This CDR3 is 14 amino acids long. V lost 1 base, J lost 5 bases, and 9 bases lay in between. CDR3 sequence reads: CASSIGRGYQPQHF. CDR3 coding DNA: TGTGCCAGTAGTATAGGCCGGGGATATCAGCCCCAGCATTTT.

The rearrangement links TRBV7-3 to TRBJ2-5, with TRBD1 matching over 9 bases. Germline V lookup: CDR1 SGHTA, CDR2 FQGTGA. The CDR3 runs to 15 residues. The V and J ends lost 5 bases and 0 bases, in that order; junction bases with no gene match: 4. CDR3 nucleotide sequence: TGTGCCAGCAGCCCCGGGACAGGGTACCAAGAGACCCAGTACTTC. Translating gives CASSPGTGYQETQYF.

This chain connects TRBV2 to TRBJ2-7, with 9 bases fitting TRBD1. There are 14 residues in the CDR3. CDR1 is SNHLY and CDR2 is FYNNEI in the germline V gene. Trimming took 5 bases from V and 2 from J; bases not matched to a gene: 4. In DNA, the CDR3 is TGTGCCAGCAGTCGCGGACAGGGGACCTACGAGCAGTACTTC. Its protein is CASSRGQGTYEQYF.

This CDR3 reads CASSQEAPTSGRAETQYF. CDR3 nucleotides: TGCGCCAGCAGCCAAGAAGCCCCCACTAGCGGGAGGGCAGAGACCCAGTACTTC. V gene TRBV4-1 combines with J gene TRBJ2-5; 13 bases agree with TRBD2. V dropped 0 bases and J dropped 4; count of bases not matched to a gene: 8. Germline lookup yields CDR1 MGHRA and CDR2 YSYEKL. The CDR3 loop spans 18 amino acids.

V and J are TRBV6-6 and TRBJ1-3, with 7 bases that match TRBD1. Germline values: CDR1 MNHNY, CDR2 SVGAGI (reference sequence). J lost 0 bases, V lost 6 bases, and 2 bases had no gene match. CDR3 length: 14 amino acids. CDR3 sequence reads: CASSRQGSGNTIYF. CDR3 DNA sequence: TGTGCCAGCAGCCGACAGGGCTCTGGAAACACCATATATTTT.

The chain recombines TRBV2 with TRBJ2-7, with D possibly TRBD1 on 5 matching bases. The germline CDR1 and CDR2 sequences are SNHLY and FYNNEI. Trimming left V 7 bases short and J 5 bases short, with 15 bases between. This CDR3 spans 13 amino acids. The CDR3 is CASTALTANEQYF. For the CDR3, the DNA is TGTGCCAGCACAGCCTTGACAGCGAACGAGCAGTACTTC.

The chain has TRBV7-3 and TRBJ2-3, with TRBD1 identical over 10 bases. The ends lost 1 base at V and 6 bases at J; junction bases unmatched: 4. Germline loops: CDR1 SGHTA, CDR2 FQGTGA. This CDR3 is 15 amino acids long. CDR3 nucleotide sequence: TGTGCCAGCAGCTTAAGGACAGGGGGTGACGATACGCAGTATTTT. It yields the protein CASSLRTGGDDTQYF.

This chain links TRBV7-9 with TRBJ2-2; D ambiguous. CDR1 SEHNR and CDR2 FQNEAQ come from the germline V gene (reference sequence). V was pared by 2 bases and J by 1 base, with 11 bases between. The CDR3 covers 16 residues. The CDR3 loop reads CASSLIPWQNTGELFF. CDR3 sequence (DNA): TGTGCCAGCAGCTTAATCCCGTGGCAGAACACCGGGGAGCTGTTTTTT.

CDR3 coding DNA: TGTGCCACCAGCAGAGATCTGGGAGGCGGGTGGACCCAGTACTTC. This gives the protein CATSRDLGGGWTQYF. The V call is TRBV15, the J call TRBJ2-5; possibly TRBD2 for D (6 bases). The germline V gene has CDR1 LNHNV and CDR2 YYDKDF (reference sequence). The CDR3 runs to 15 residues. The ends were cut back, 0 bases at V and 7 bases at J, with 15 bases in the middle.